This record looks at one T cell receptor (beta chain) sequence and its context. The target antigen is unknown. Collection of blood occurred at baseline, at cycle 4 day 1, and at cycle 7 day 1. This sample was included in a study of OX40 agonist ivuxolimab in advanced cancers. For the study at large: Partial responses were achieved by three patients, of whom one had hepatocellular carcinoma and two had cutaneous melanoma.

Method: immunoSEQ multiplex PCR; TCRdb's copy keeps in-frame clones and lacks some. The data show about 63,000 clones, roughly nine tenths seen once. General study findings and limits: In CD8+ T cells, expanded clones were on average more numerous than in CD4+. CD4+ and CD8+ blood T cells expanded clonally by week 6 at 0.1 to 3.0 mg/kg.

Looked up from germline, CDR1 is SGHNT and CDR2 is YYREEE (reference sequence). The CDR3 totals 14 residues. Germline trimming cut 0 bases from V and 11 bases from J; bases unmatched to any gene: 5. The sample in question was CD4+ or CD8+ T cells sorted from blood, obtained in a trial of the OX40 agonist ivuxolimab. This TCR was recovered from an adult with an advanced solid tumor such as melanoma, head and neck, liver or kidney cancer. V and J are TRBV5-4 and TRBJ1-4; 9 bases line up with TRBD1. As DNA, the CDR3 is TGTGCCAGCAGCTTGGGGACAGGGGTTGGGAAACTGTTTTTT. Protein product: CASSLGTGVGKLFF.